Following are 8 T cell receptor beta chains from one sample sequenced in a study of CXCR3-negative and CXCR3-positive naive CD8 T cells. Overall study findings and caveats: Naive cells with CXCR3 showed TRB CDR3s that were more hydrophobic than those in CXCR3-negative naive cells.

The authors prepared UMI-labeled TRB cDNA libraries by 5' RACE. TCRdb reprocessed the 5' RACE reads and keeps a single row for each CDR3 protein, giving no DNA. The sample spans about 98,000 distinct CDR3 sequences; the ten largest clones claim around 0.99%. No antigen has been assigned to these receptors. Sequencing was carried out using naive CXCR3+ CD8+ T cells from blood. The subset denotes: CD45RO-CCR7+CD27+CD95- naive CD8+ T cells expressing CXCR3 (TNR3+). Receptors were obtained from a human donor in good health. Some clones in this sample may be carry-over from other donors' samples.

The chain is built from TRBV28 and TRBJ2-7. Germline V gene sequence: CDR1 MDHEN, CDR2 SYDVKM. This CDR3 region has 14 residues. The CDR3 sequence: CASSPVGTLYEQYF.

The V call is TRBV4-3, the J call TRBJ2-2; TCRdb's D call, TRBD2, is unchecked because there is no DNA. CDR3 length equals 18 residues. Per germline, CDR1 LGHNA and CDR2 YSLEER. The CDR3: CASSQDWTSGGAGGELFF.

V is TRBV7-9 and J is TRBJ2-7; without DNA, the TCRdb call of TRBD1 cannot be checked. The germline CDR1 and CDR2 sequences are SEHNR and FQNEAQ (reference sequence). CDR3 length equals 14 residues. CDR3 loop: CASSPRDRGYEQYF.

The chain links TRBV4-3 to TRBJ2-5; TCRdb gives TRBD1 as the D gene, but with no DNA this cannot be confirmed. Germline values: CDR1 LGHNA, CDR2 YSLEER. CDR3 size: 19 residues. The CDR3 is CASSQDGGTQGAFGETQYF.

V gene TRBV20-1 combines with J gene TRBJ1-1; TCRdb calls TRBD1, which cannot be checked without DNA. The germline V gene has CDR1 DFQATT and CDR2 SNEGSKA (reference sequence). This CDR3 is built from 16 residues. CDR3 amino acids: CSARELAGQRLTEAFF.

The rearrangement uses TRBV6-2 or TRBV6-3 and TRBJ1-1. The CDR3 spans 16 residues. The germline V gene has CDR1 MNHEY and CDR2 SVGEGT. CDR3 residues: CASSYLGREPNTEAFF.

The chain couples TRBV13 to TRBJ2-7. Germline V gives CDR1 PRHDT, CDR2 FYEKMQ (reference sequence). The CDR3 runs to 14 residues. The CDR3 protein is CASSLGQGPYEQYF.

The chain carries TRBV6-2 or TRBV6-3 and TRBJ1-1; absent DNA, TCRdb's TRBD1 call cannot be checked. Germline-derived CDR1 and CDR2 are MNHEY and SVGEGT. The CDR3 is made up of 13 amino acids. CDR3 loop: CASRRDRNTEAFF.